What follows is one TCR beta chain and its context. CDR3 length: 15 residues. V lost 6 bases and J lost 2; bases outside the gene matches: 7. One entry per CDR3 protein, called by TCRdb with MiXCR from the RT-PCR reads. The repertoire holds 550,000 to 750,000 distinct CDR3 sequences, with 11% to 15% as singletons. J is TRBJ2-7 and V is TRBV12-3 or TRBV12-4; 10 bases fit TRBD2. The sequence was collected from a female donor in good health, serving as a healthy control. The sequencing input was memory CD4+ T cells from blood. Here the CDR3 reads CASSLAGANAYEQYF. The CDR3 coding sequence is TGTGCCAGCAGCCTAGCGGGGGCTAACGCCTACGAGCAGTACTTC.